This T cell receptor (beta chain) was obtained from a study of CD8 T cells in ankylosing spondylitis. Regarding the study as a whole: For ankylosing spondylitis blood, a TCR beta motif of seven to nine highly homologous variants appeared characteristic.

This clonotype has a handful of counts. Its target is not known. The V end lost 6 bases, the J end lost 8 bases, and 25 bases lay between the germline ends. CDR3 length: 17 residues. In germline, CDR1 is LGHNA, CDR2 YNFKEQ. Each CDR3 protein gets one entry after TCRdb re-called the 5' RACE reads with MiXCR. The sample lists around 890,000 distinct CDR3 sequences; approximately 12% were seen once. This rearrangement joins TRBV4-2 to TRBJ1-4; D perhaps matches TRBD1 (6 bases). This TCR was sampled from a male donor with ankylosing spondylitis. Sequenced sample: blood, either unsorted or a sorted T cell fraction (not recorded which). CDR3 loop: CASRPGGGGGSEEKLFF. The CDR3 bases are TGTGCCAGCAGACCAGGAGGGGGTGGCGGCAGCGAAGAAAAACTGTTTTTT.